A selection of T cell receptor beta chains follows, all from one sample in a study of blood T cell repertoires in COVID-19. Only in-frame clones appear in the TCRdb table, and some are missing; sequencing was by immunoSEQ multiplex PCR. In the table there are about 360,000 clones, 86% of which are singletons. Sequenced sample: peripheral blood. The receptors here all came from a woman aged 55 to 70 with COVID-19, enrolled during active disease. The conserved cysteine and the conserved F or W are not part of the CDR3 here. Clone size is not always given. Where it is, it says once, few, many or a class for expanded clones.

J,V,size,CDR3
TRBJ1-1,TRBV18,-,ASSGQGENTEAF
TRBJ2-3,TRBV7-3,-,ASSPGQHTDTQY
TRBJ2-3,TRBV11-3,once,ASSLGETSSDTQY
TRBJ1-3,TRBV6-5,-,ATSQGNTIY
TRBJ1-1,TRBV21-1,-,ASSKVGTGGGRTEAF
TRBJ2-1,TRBV7-6,-,ASSFGPGNEQF
TRBJ2-7,TRBV19,-,ASSPMDSPYEQY
TRBJ1-1,TRBV4-2,-,ASSQELVWQDTEAF
TRBJ2-1,TRBV7-9,-,ASIPGGTSGNNEQF
TRBJ2-1,TRBV11-2,-,ASSLDPAGGYNEQF
TRBJ2-1,TRBV5-6,-,ASTTPSYNEQF
TRBJ2-6,TRBV3-1/TRBV3-2,-,ASRRQGATGANVLT
TRBJ1-1,TRBV27,-,ASRPDRGNTEAF
TRBJ2-3,TRBV5-4,-,ASRLAGYPVDTQY
TRBJ1-2,TRBV18,-,ASSPTGLGYGYT
TRBJ2-3,TRBV11-1,-,ASSLVLAQY
TRBJ1-2,TRBV11-2,few,ASSLWAGEYGYT
TRBJ1-1,TRBV21-1,-,ASSKKGRSRRDLVLNTEAF
TRBJ2-2,TRBV27,once,ASSWAGELF
TRBJ2-7,TRBV10-3,-,AISFEEGGLEY
TRBJ2-1,TRBV9,-,AGSSGGPGEQF
TRBJ2-7,TRBV6-5,-,ATLPGQGGEQY
TRBJ2-1,TRBV16,-,ASSQRTSSYNEQF
TRBJ1-2,TRBV9,-,ASSGTGAQVNTNYGYT
TRBJ1-5,TRBV6-5,-,ASSTPGQNQPQH
TRBJ1-2,TRBV7-2,-,ASSSLWGVRGGYT
TRBJ2-7,TRBV19,once,ASSSGTGGRYEQY
TRBJ1-2,TRBV19,-,ASSIDLNDSNYGYT
TRBJ2-1,TRBV9,-,ASSGEGQAYNEQF
TRBJ2-7,TRBV11-3,-,ASSLGPTSGVSYEQY
TRBJ1-1,TRBV6-2/TRBV6-3,-,ASSYRTVNTEAF
TRBJ1-1,TRBV27,-,ASSARDRLNTEAF
TRBJ1-3,TRBV5-1,-,ASSMTGVSGNTIY
TRBJ1-2,TRBV4-1,-,ASSQSPTVNYGYT
TRBJ2-5,TRBV27,once,ASSPTVLSSQY
TRBJ2-7,TRBV7-2,-,ASSSGMFYEQY
TRBJ2-7,TRBV19,once,ASKPSGGATSYEQY